This T cell receptor (beta chain) was sequenced during a study of blood T cell repertoires in COVID-19. At the level of the study: Whether acute or convalescent, the COVID-19 samples came from the United States, Italy and Spain.

This clone has only one observation. Source study methods: Amplified reference gene primers provided the basis for estimating nucleated cell counts. TCRdb's table, derived via immunoSEQ multiplex PCR, lists solely in-frame clones and lacks some. The V and J calls and the clone size are those of that table, but D and trimming were determined from the DNA. Of 25,000 to 30,000 clones listed, around 90% are singletons. Germline V CDR1 and CDR2: MNHEY, SVGAGI. The CDR3 consists of 15 residues. V shed 6 bases and J 9 bases; nucleotides not matched to a gene: 11. Sequenced sample: peripheral blood. V usage is TRBV6-5 and J usage is TRBJ2-1, with 10 bases aligning to TRBD2. The origin of this receptor is a human donor in a cohort sampled during active COVID-19. CDR3 region: CASRRTSGAGGEQFF. CDR3 DNA: TGTGCCAGCAGAAGAACTAGCGGGGCTGGTGGTGAGCAGTTCTTC.